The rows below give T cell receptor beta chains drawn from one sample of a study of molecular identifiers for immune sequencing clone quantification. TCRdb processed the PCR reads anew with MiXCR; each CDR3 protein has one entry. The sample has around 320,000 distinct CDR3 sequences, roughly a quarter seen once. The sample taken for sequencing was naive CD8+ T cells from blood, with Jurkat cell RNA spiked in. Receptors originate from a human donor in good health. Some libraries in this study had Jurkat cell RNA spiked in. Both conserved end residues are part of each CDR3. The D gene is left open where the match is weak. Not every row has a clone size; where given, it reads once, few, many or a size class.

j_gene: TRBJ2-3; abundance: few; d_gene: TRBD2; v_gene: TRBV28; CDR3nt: TGTCCCAGCAGTTCCCCGAGGGAGGGGATATACACAGATACGCAGTATTTT; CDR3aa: CPSSSPREGIYTDTQYF
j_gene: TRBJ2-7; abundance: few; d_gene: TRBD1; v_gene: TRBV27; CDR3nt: TGTGCCAGCAGTCATCCGGGACAGGGCATCGACGAGCAGTACTTC; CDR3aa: CASSHPGQGIDEQYF
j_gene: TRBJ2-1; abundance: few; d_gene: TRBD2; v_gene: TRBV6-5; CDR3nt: TGTGCCAGCAGGTTCAGCGGGGGGGAGCAGTTCTTC; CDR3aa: CASRFSGGEQFF
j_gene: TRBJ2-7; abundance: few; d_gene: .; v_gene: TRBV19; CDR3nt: TGTGCCAGTAGTATAGACAACTACGAGCAGTACTTC; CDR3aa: CASSIDNYEQYF
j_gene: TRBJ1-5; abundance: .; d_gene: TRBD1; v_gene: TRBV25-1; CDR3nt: TGTGCCAGCAGTGGGGCAGGGGGCTATCAGCCCCAGCATTTT; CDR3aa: CASSGAGGYQPQHF
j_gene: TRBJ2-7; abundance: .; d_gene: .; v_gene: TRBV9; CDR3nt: TGTGCCAGCAGCGTAGGGACAGCCCCCTACGAGCAGTACTTC; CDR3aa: CASSVGTAPYEQYF
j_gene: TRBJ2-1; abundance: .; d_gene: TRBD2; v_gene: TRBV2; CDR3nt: TGTGCCAGCAGCGAAACATTGACTAGCAGGGCCGTCGACAATGAGCAGTTCTTC; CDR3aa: CASSETLTSRAVDNEQFF
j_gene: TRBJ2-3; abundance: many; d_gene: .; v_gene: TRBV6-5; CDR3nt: TGTGCCAGCAGTTCCATCCAAGATACGCAGTATTTT; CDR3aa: CASSSIQDTQYF
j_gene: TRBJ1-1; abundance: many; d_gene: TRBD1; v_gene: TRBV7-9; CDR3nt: TGTGCCAGCAGCGCACGGACAGGATCGGACACTGAAGCTTTCTTT; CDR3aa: CASSARTGSDTEAFF
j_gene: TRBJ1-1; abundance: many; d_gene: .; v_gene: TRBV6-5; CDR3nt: TGTGCCAGCAGTTACACATCCAGCACTGAAGCTTTCTTT; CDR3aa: CASSYTSSTEAFF
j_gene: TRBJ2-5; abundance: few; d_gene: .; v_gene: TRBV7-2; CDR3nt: TGTGCCAGCAGCTCCTCGCGGTCGCTAGGGGAGACCCAGTACTTC; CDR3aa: CASSSSRSLGETQYF
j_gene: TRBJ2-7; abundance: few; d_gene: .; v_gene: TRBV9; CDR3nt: TGTGCCAGCACCCCCGGGGACGGTTCCTACGAGCAGTACTTC; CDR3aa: CASTPGDGSYEQYF
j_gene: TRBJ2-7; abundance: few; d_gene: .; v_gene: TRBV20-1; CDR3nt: TGCAGTGCGAGAGGGGGATACTACGAGCAGTACTTC; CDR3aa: CSARGGYYEQYF
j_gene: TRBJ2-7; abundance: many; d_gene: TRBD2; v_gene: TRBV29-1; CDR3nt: TGCAGCCCCGGACTAGGACAATACGAGCAGTACTTC; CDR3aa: CSPGLGQYEQYF
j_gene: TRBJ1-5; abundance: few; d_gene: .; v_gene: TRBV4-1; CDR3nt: TGCGCCAGCAGTGTTGTGGGGAGTAGCAATCAGCCCCAGCATTTT; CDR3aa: CASSVVGSSNQPQHF
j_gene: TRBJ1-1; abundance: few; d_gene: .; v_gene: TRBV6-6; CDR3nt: TGTGCCAGCAGCCCTTTGATCGGGGAAGCTTTCTTT; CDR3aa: CASSPLIGEAFF
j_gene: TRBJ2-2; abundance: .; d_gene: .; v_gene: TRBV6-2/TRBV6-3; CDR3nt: TGTGCCATTCTCAGTTGGACAGAAGAGATGAACACCGGGGAGCTGTTTTTT; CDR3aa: CAILSWTEEMNTGELFF
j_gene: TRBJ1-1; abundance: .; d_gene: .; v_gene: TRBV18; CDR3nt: TGTGCCAGCTCATCAGGGGCCACTGGAGCTTTCTTT; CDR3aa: CASSSGATGAFF
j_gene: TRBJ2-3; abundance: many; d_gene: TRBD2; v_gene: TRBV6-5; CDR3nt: TGTGCCAGCAGTTACTCAATCTCGCGGGGGGTCGGGGCAGATACGCAGTATTTT; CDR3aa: CASSYSISRGVGADTQYF
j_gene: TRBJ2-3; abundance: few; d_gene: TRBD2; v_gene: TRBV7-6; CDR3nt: TGTGCCAGCAGCCTTCTGGATAGCGGGGAGGCAGATACGCAGTATTTT; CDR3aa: CASSLLDSGEADTQYF
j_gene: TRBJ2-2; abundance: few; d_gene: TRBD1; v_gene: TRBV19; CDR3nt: TGTGCCAGTAGCTGGACAGGGGGGACCGGGGAGCTGTTTTTT; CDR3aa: CASSWTGGTGELFF
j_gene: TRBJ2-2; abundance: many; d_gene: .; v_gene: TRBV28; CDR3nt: TGTGCCAGCAGAGTGCCGCGTTTGGAACCGAACACCGGGGAGCTGTTTTTT; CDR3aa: CASRVPRLEPNTGELFF